Described below is a single T cell receptor (beta chain) sequence and its context. Its antigen is as yet unknown. The data were obtained in a study of T cell responses to AZD1222 COVID-19 vaccine. Study-level findings and limits: Donors skewed white British and female; clonal diversity was possibly underestimated. Along spike, vaccine-associated CD4 TCRs were found throughout, with dominance at 160-218 and 743-854.

Produced via immunoSEQ multiplex PCR; TCRdb's table is partial and in-frame only. This sample has some 92,000 clones, with over 80% found just once. Sequenced material: peripheral blood, taken on day 0 of AZD1222 vaccination. The source of this sequence is an adult in good health.

This chain's CDR3 is CASSRTGETQYF. The CDR3 nucleotides are TGCGCCAGCAGCCGGACTGGGGAGACCCAGTACTTC. The chain has TRBV4-1 and TRBJ2-5; tentative D call: TRBD2 (5 bases). The CDR3 covers 12 residues. Germline CDR1 MGHRA, CDR2 YSYEKL. The V end was cut by 4 bases, the J end by 5 bases, with 8 bases between.